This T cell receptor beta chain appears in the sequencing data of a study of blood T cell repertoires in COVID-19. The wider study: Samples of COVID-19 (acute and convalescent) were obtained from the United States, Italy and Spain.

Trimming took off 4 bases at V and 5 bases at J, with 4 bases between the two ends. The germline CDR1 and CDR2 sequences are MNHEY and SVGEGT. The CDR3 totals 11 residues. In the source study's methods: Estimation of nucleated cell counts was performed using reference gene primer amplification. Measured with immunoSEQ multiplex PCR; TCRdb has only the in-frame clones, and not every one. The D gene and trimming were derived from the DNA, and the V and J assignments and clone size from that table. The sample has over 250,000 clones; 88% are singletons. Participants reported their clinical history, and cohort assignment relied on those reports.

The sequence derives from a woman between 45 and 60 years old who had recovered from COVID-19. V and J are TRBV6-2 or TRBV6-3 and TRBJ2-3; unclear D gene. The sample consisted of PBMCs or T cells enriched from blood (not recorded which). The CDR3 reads CASSSLDTQYF. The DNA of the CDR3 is TGTGCCAGCAGTTCCTTAGATACGCAGTATTTT.